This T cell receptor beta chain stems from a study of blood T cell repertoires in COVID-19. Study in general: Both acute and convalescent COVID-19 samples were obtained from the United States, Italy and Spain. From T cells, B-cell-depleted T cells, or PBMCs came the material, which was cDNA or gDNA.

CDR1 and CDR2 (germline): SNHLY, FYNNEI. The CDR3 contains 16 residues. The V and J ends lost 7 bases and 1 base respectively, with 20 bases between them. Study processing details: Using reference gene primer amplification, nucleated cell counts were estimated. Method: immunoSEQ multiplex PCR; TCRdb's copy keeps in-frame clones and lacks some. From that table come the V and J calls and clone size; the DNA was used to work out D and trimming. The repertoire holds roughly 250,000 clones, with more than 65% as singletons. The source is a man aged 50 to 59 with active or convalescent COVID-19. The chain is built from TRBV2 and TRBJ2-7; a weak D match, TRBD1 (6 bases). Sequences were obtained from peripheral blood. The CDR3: CASTPRGQALSYEQYF. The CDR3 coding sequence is TGTGCCAGCACTCCCAGGGGCCAGGCCTTATCCTACGAGCAGTACTTC.